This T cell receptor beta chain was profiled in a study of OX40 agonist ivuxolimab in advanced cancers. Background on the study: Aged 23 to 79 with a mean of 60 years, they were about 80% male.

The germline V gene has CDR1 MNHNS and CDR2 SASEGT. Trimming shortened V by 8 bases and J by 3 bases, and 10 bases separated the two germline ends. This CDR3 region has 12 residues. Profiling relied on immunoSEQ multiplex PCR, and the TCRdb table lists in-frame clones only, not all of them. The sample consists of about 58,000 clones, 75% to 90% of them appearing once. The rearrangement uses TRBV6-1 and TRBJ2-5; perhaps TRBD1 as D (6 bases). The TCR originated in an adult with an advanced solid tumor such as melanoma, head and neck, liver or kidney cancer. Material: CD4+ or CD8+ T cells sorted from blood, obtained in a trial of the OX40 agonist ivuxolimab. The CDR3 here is CASEGGEETQYF. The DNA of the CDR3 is TGTGCCAGCGAAGGGGGAGAAGAGACCCAGTACTTC.